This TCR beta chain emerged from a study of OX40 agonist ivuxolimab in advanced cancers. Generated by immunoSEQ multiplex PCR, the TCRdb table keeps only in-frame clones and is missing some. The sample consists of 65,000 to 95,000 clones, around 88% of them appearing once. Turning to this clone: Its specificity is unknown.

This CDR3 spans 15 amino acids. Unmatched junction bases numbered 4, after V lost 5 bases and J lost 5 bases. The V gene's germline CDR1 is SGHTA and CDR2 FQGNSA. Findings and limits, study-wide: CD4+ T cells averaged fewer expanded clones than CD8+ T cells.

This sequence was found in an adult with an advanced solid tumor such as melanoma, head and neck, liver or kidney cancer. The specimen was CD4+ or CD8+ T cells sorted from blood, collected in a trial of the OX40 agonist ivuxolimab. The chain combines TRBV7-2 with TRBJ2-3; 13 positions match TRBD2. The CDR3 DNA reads TGTGCCAGCAGCAACAGACTAGCGGGAGGAGATACGCAGTATTTT. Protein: CASSNRLAGGDTQYF.